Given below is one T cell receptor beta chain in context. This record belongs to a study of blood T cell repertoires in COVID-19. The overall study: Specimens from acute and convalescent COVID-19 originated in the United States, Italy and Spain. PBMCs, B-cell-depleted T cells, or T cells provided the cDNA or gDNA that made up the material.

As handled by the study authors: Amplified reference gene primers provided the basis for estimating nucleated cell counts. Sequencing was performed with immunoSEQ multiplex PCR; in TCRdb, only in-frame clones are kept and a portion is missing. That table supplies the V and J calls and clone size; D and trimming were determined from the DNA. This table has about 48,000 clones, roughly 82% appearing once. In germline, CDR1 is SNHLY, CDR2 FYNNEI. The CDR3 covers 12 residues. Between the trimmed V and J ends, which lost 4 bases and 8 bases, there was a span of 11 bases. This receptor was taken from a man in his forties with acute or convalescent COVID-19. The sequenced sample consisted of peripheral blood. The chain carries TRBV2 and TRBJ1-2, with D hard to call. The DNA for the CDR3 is TGTGCCAGCAGTGGGGAGGTTCGAGGCTACACCTTC. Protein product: CASSGEVRGYTF.